This T cell receptor (beta chain) was documented in a study of cytotoxic CD8 clonotypes in ibrutinib-treated CLL. TCRdb keeps only in-frame clones here, not all; method: immunoSEQ multiplex PCR. The sample shows 160,000 or so clones, roughly 80% of them seen only once. The CDR3 consists of 13 residues. CDR1 is SGHVS, CDR2 FQNEAQ, per germline. Trimming left V 6 bases short and J 6 bases short, with 15 bases between. Study-level findings and limits: Rising at ibrutinib response, clonality subsequently fell back toward baseline at progression. Treatment left the uncommon public clonotypes either contracted or stable in frequency.

About this clone: Its antigen remains unidentified.

The gene calls are TRBV7-8 and TRBJ2-7; D tentatively fits TRBD1 or TRBD2 (5 bases each). The TCR comes from a human donor with chronic lymphocytic leukemia. Source: PBMCs, taken after 24 months of ibrutinib treatment. The CDR3: CASRRLGVREQYF. In DNA, the CDR3 is TGTGCCAGCAGAAGGTTGGGGGTGCGCGAGCAGTACTTC.